This T cell receptor beta chain was recorded in a study of response to subunit inactivated influenza vaccine. General study results and limits: Authors suggested few new T cells are recruited by each seasonal influenza vaccination.

TCRdb used MiXCR to reprocess the RT-PCR reads, holding one entry per CDR3 protein. The table shows fewer than 550,000 distinct CDR3 sequences, with roughly 27% occurring only once. V lost 2 bases, J lost 8 bases, and 11 bases lay in between. CDR1 SGHTS and CDR2 YDEGEE come from the germline V gene. The CDR3 is 13 residues long. Only a few counts were recorded for this clonotype. Its antigen is currently unknown. The receptor was derived from a man aged 45 to 65 who received an inactivated influenza vaccine. V gene TRBV5-8 combines with J gene TRBJ2-1, with D unresolved. The material was CD4+ T cells sorted from PBMCs, obtained 5 days after vaccination. CDR3 nucleotides: TGTGCCAGCAGCTTCCCCTCGGGCGATGAGCAGTTCTTC. It translates to CASSFPSGDEQFF.